This passage covers 5 T cell receptor beta chains from one sample sequenced in a study of cytomegalovirus exposure and HLA in healthy donors. Researchers ran the PCR with 60 Vbeta and 13 Jbeta primers. TCRdb's table, derived via immunoSEQ multiplex PCR, lists solely in-frame clones and lacks some. Across 55,000 to 85,000 clones, the top ten clones capture approximately 3.6% of the sample. Input material: PBMCs. The receptors were gathered from a female donor in good health and CMV-seropositive.

The J gene is TRBJ2-7, the V gene TRBV5-8, with D unresolved. Germline assignment: CDR1 SGHTS and CDR2 YDEGEE. This CDR3 is built from 14 residues. Trimming pared 4 bases from V and 2 bases from J, leaving 13 bases between. This chain's CDR3 is CASSGSMGPYEQYF. As DNA, the CDR3 is TGTGCCAGCAGCGGATCGATGGGCCCCTACGAGCAGTACTTC.

The chain recombines TRBV5-6 with TRBJ2-7, with D possibly matching TRBD2 (7 bases). The germline V gene encodes CDR1 SGHDT and CDR2 YYEEEE. The V end was cut by 0 bases, the J end by 2 bases, with 18 bases between. This CDR3 has 17 residues. For the CDR3, the DNA is TGTGCCAGCAGCTTGGCAAGGGGGGGAAGTACGACCTACGAGCAGTACTTC. This encodes CASSLARGGSTTYEQYF.

This chain links TRBV7-3 with TRBJ2-1; 9 nucleotides match TRBD2. The CDR3 length is 15 residues. Germline CDR1 is SGHTA and CDR2 is FQGTGA. V shed 8 bases and J 8 bases; nucleotides not matched to a gene: 13. CDR3 sequence (DNA): TGTGCCAGCGGGGTGGGGACTAGCAGCGTGGATGAGCAGTTCTTC. Residues: CASGVGTSSVDEQFF.

This rearrangement joins TRBV6-6 to TRBJ1-3; 9 nucleotides agree with TRBD1. CDR3 size: 14 residues. Germline values: CDR1 MNHNY, CDR2 SVGAGI (reference sequence). J was trimmed by 4 bases and V by 5 bases; bases with no gene match: 3. The CDR3 reads CASSRTGAGNTIYF. In DNA form, the CDR3 reads TGTGCCAGCAGTCGGACAGGGGCCGGAAACACCATATATTTT.

The V gene is TRBV2, the J gene TRBJ1-5; unclear D gene. The V end lost 5 bases, the J end lost 3 bases, and 8 bases lay between the germline ends. Germline V gene sequence: CDR1 SNHLY, CDR2 FYNNEI. This CDR3 is 13 amino acids long. The CDR3 sequence: CASSREYNQPQHF. As DNA, the CDR3 is TGTGCCAGCAGTCGGGAATACAATCAGCCCCAGCATTTT.